The sequence of this T cell receptor beta chain was determined in a study of T cell responses to AZD1222 COVID-19 vaccine. Investigators merged groups given second doses at roughly 4 or roughly 12 weeks. TCRdb keeps only in-frame clones here, not all; method: immunoSEQ multiplex PCR. The sample has roughly 110,000 clones, 85% to 95% seen once. Between the trimmed V and J ends, which lost 3 bases and 2 bases, there was a span of 8 bases. In germline, CDR1 is SEHNR, CDR2 FQNEAQ (reference sequence). This CDR3 contains 13 residues. Overall study results and limits: Seropositivity was recorded at baseline in only five to seven AZD1222 recipients. Donor demographics were predominantly white British with a female majority; clonal diversity may be underestimated.

With respect to this clone: Its antigen is still unknown.

This chain uses TRBV7-9 with TRBJ2-7, with a possible D match to TRBD1 (6 bases). The TCR was taken from an adult who received the AZD1222 COVID-19 vaccine. The specimen comprised peripheral blood, sampled 28 days after the second AZD1222 dose. The CDR3 DNA is TGTGCCAGCAGCTTGGGGGCCACCTACGAGCAGTACTTC. This sequence encodes CASSLGATYEQYF.